What follows is one T cell receptor (beta chain) and its context. The antigen it recognizes is unknown. Base quality data are lacking; no much larger clone is found one base away. Collaborating institutions collected whole blood in K2EDTA tubes following their own protocols. For TCRbeta analysis, collaborators shipped samples in one of three forms: frozen whole blood, isolated PBMCs, or DNA extracted from either of those sample types. CDR1 is given as SGHNT and CDR2 as YENEEA, both from the germline V gene. V loses 1 base of germline sequence and J loses 8 bases, and the interval between the two ends is 12 bases. Including the terminal cysteine and phenylalanine, the CDR3 comprises 15 residues. The entry retains the CDR3 DNA only, 45 bases that are in frame from base 1. TCRbeta CDR3 regions were amplified from genomic DNA using the immunoSEQ Assay, a bias-controlled multiplex PCR. Per the source publication's procedure: The number of nucleated cells in each sample was estimated by amplification of reference gene primers within the assay. Sequence reads were collapsed and filtered to measure the absolute abundance of every unique TCRbeta CDR3 rearrangement. For each sample, productive Simpson clonality was calculated as the square root of Simpson's diversity index over productive rearrangements. This is the immuneACCESS table as TCRdb keeps it, with only in-frame sequences that have V and J called. A part of the clones is gone; compared with another copy, unresolved V genes explain less than half, and the rest is unexplained. V, J and clone size were drawn from that table, and D and trimming were deduced from the DNA. This sample gives over 20,000 clones in total; 85% to 90% of them show up just once. The top ten clones comprise 15% to 20% of the sample.

These data are taken from a study of blood T cell repertoires in COVID-19 (dated by TCRdb to 2019 to 2021). Broadly, across the study: Samples from collaborators originated in the United States, Italy and Spain and spanned both the acute and convalescent phases of COVID-19. HLA class I and class II types, where available, came from metadata supplied by the sample provider rather than from assay-based typing. The repertoires were released in a freely available public database meant as a resource for research on the immune response to SARS-CoV-2. A de-identified subject ID, COVID-19 status, age in years and sex were almost always included in the sample metadata. The samples were drawn from the first 160 participants of the ongoing ImmuneRACE study and from 1,254 subjects provided by 6 global collaborators. The prospective study material was composed of cDNA or gDNA derived from T cells, B-cell-depleted T cells, or PBMCs. Deeply sampled blood TCRbeta repertoires from subjects exposed to, actively infected with, or recovered from COVID-19 were included in the dataset. Here is what the overall study found, with its caveats: How much clinical and demographic metadata was included differed by source and by participant, and the metadata was provided uncurated.

Sequenced input: peripheral blood. The chain is encoded by TRBV11-3 joined to TRBJ1-6; no D segment can be confidently identified. This sequence was found in a man in his 70s with active COVID-19. In nucleotide form, the sequence is TGTGCCAGCAGCTTAGTGTCTGCTTCGGATTCACCCCTCCACTTT. Translated, this gives CASSLVSASDSPLHF.